A selection of T cell receptor beta chains follows, all from one sample in a study of OX40 agonist ivuxolimab in advanced cancers. Sequenced by immunoSEQ multiplex PCR; TCRdb stores in-frame clones only, minus some. The table lists over 15,000 clones, more than 70% of them singletons. The starting material was CD4+ or CD8+ T cells sorted from blood, obtained in a trial of the OX40 agonist ivuxolimab. The receptors originated from an adult with an advanced solid tumor such as melanoma, head and neck, liver or kidney cancer. CDR3s include the opening cysteine and the closing phenylalanine or tryptophan. The order of the fields is clone size, J gene, V gene, D gene, CDR3 protein, CDR3 DNA. A D gene is named only where the DNA matches it firmly. Size values are once, few and many counts, or a class for expanded clones, and some rows have none.

once	TRBJ1-1	TRBV10-2	TRBD1	CASRAGTAGEAFF	TGCGCCAGCAGAGCCGGGACAGCGGGTGAAGCTTTCTTT
-	TRBJ2-7	TRBV4-1	TRBD2	CASSGVSGTSGTYEQYF	TGCGCCAGCAGCGGGGTGTCCGGGACTAGCGGTACCTACGAGCAGTACTTC
-	TRBJ2-7	TRBV5-1	-	CASSLLTGIGYEQYF	TGCGCCAGCAGCTTACTGACAGGCATTGGGTACGAGCAGTACTTC
-	TRBJ2-2	TRBV6-5	TRBD2	CASSGLVGTGELFF	TGTGCCAGCAGCGGACTAGTCGGAACCGGGGAGCTGTTTTTT
-	TRBJ2-1	TRBV13	-	CASSRTGEQFF	TGTGCCAGCAGCCGAACGGGGGAGCAGTTCTTC
few	TRBJ1-4	TRBV5-1	-	CASSSLVGDEKLFF	TGCGCCAGCAGTTCCCTTGTGGGGGATGAAAAACTGTTTTTT
-	TRBJ1-4	TRBV6-1	-	CASSEGQASLGEKLFF	TGTGCCAGCAGTGAAGGACAGGCGTCTTTAGGAGAAAAACTGTTTTTT
few	TRBJ1-3	TRBV19	-	CASMQGRSFGNTIYF	TGTGCCAGTATGCAGGGCAGGAGCTTTGGAAACACCATATATTTT
-	TRBJ2-5	TRBV9	-	CASSVGALQETQYF	TGTGCCAGCAGCGTCGGGGCCCTCCAAGAGACCCAGTACTTC
once	TRBJ2-1	TRBV12-5	TRBD2	CASGGLAKYNEQFF	TGTGCTAGTGGCGGACTAGCGAAATACAATGAGCAGTTCTTC
-	TRBJ2-1	TRBV10-3	TRBD2	CAISGGLAGRLSYNEQFF	TGTGCCATCAGTGGGGGACTAGCGGGACGTCTCTCCTACAATGAGCAGTTCTTC
-	TRBJ1-1	TRBV5-4	TRBD1	CASSRAGRGRSEAFF	TGTGCCAGCAGCCGGGCGGGGAGGGGGCGAAGTGAAGCTTTCTTT
-	TRBJ2-5	TRBV7-9	-	CASSLSGTETQYF	TGTGCCAGCAGCTTGTCCGGGACGGAGACCCAGTACTTC
-	TRBJ1-5	TRBV19	-	CASRPLQGRGNQPQHF	TGTGCCAGTAGGCCCCTACAGGGACGAGGAAATCAGCCCCAGCATTTT
-	TRBJ2-5	TRBV2	-	CASSEVGQETQYF	TGTGCCAGCAGTGAAGTGGGCCAAGAGACCCAGTACTTC
-	TRBJ2-1	TRBV2	TRBD2	CASSKAGEEQFF	TGTGCCAGCTCAAAAGCGGGAGAAGAGCAGTTCTTC
-	TRBJ2-5	TRBV19	TRBD2	CASTFAGAETQYF	TGTGCCAGTACATTCGCGGGAGCTGAGACCCAGTACTTC
-	TRBJ2-7	TRBV5-1	-	CASSLPLAGEQYF	TGCGCCAGCAGCTTGCCACTAGCTGGCGAGCAGTACTTC
-	TRBJ1-6	TRBV2	-	CASSEGLSRLDHF	TGTGCCAGCAGTGAAGGCCTTAGCCGCCTTGATCACTTT
once	TRBJ1-4	TRBV5-1	-	CASSLAGSGNEKLFF	TGCGCCAGCAGCTTGGCGGGGTCTGGTAATGAAAAACTGTTTTTT
-	TRBJ2-3	TRBV18	-	CASSPSQGITDTQYF	TGTGCCAGCTCACCAAGTCAGGGGATCACAGATACGCAGTATTTT
-	TRBJ1-4	TRBV18	-	CASSPTRDNNEKLFF	TGTGCCAGCTCACCCACCCGGGACAATAATGAAAAACTGTTTTTT
-	TRBJ1-1	TRBV2	TRBD1	CASGQGMWQAFF	TGTGCCAGCGGACAGGGCATGTGGCAAGCTTTCTTT
-	TRBJ2-3	TRBV9	-	CASSVENTGPTDTQYF	TGTGCCAGCAGCGTAGAGAATACTGGCCCCACAGATACGCAGTATTTT
once	TRBJ2-7	TRBV11-2	-	CASSLDLGRGYEQYF	TGTGCCAGCAGCTTAGATCTGGGACGGGGCTACGAGCAGTACTTC
-	TRBJ2-1	TRBV10-3	TRBD2	CATRDSGGTRTFSEQFF	TGTGCCACCCGGGACAGCGGGGGGACCCGGACTTTTTCTGAGCAGTTCTTC
-	TRBJ1-2	TRBV14	-	CASSQGTVYGYTF	TGTGCCAGCAGCCAAGGGACAGTCTATGGCTACACCTTC
once	TRBJ1-2	TRBV4-2	TRBD1	CASSTPGGDYGYTF	TGTGCCAGCAGTACCCCAGGGGGGGACTATGGCTACACCTTC
-	TRBJ1-4	TRBV6-5	-	CASSYGRVGEKLFF	TGTGCCAGCAGTTACGGCAGGGTGGGGGAAAAACTGTTTTTT
-	TRBJ1-4	TRBV5-4	-	CASSPGRVEANEKLFF	TGTGCCAGCAGCCCGGGGCGGGTTGAGGCTAATGAAAAACTGTTTTTT
once	TRBJ2-1	TRBV6-1	-	CASTLGVLGNEQFF	TGTGCCAGCACCTTAGGAGTATTGGGGAATGAGCAGTTCTTC
few	TRBJ1-1	TRBV5-1	-	CASSGLGGAITEAFF	TGCGCCAGCAGCGGGTTAGGGGGGGCGATCACTGAAGCTTTCTTT
-	TRBJ1-2	TRBV4-1	TRBD1	CASSRIDRVDYGYTF	TGCGCCAGCAGCCGTATAGACAGGGTGGACTATGGCTACACCTTC
-	TRBJ2-2	TRBV5-1	TRBD2	CASSLGVAGGNTGELFF	TGCGCCAGCAGCTTGGGCGTTGCGGGAGGGAACACCGGGGAGCTGTTTTTT
-	TRBJ1-5	TRBV2	-	CASSVGRDQPQHF	TGTGCCAGCAGTGTCGGTCGAGATCAGCCCCAGCATTTT
-	TRBJ1-6	TRBV5-1	TRBD1	CASSPGQAGDSPLHF	TGCGCCAGCAGCCCAGGACAGGCCGGAGATTCACCCCTCCACTTT
-	TRBJ1-2	TRBV6-6	TRBD1	CASSFGQGVRDGYTF	TGTGCCAGCAGTTTCGGACAGGGTGTACGGGATGGCTACACCTTC
-	TRBJ1-3	TRBV6-1	-	CASSGTLLSGNTIYF	TGTGCCAGCAGTGGGACACTCCTCTCTGGAAACACCATATATTTT
-	TRBJ1-5	TRBV7-8	-	CASSAVEAGNQPQHF	TGTGCCAGCAGCGCCGTGGAGGCAGGTAATCAGCCCCAGCATTTT
few	TRBJ2-7	TRBV5-4	-	CASSLGSNSYEQYF	TGTGCCAGCAGCTTGGGGTCAAACTCCTACGAGCAGTACTTC
-	TRBJ2-1	TRBV5-1	TRBD1	CASSTTGTIWNEQFF	TGCGCCAGCAGCACGACAGGGACGATATGGAATGAGCAGTTCTTC